The entry that follows covers one TCR beta chain sequence. Its target is unknown. This sample was included in a study of shared clonotypes between healthy human individuals. Study conclusions and caveats: The study found approximately 5% of naive CD4 clonotypes shared across several donors.

Some clones are missing from TCRdb's copy, which holds only in-frame ones; the method was immunoSEQ multiplex PCR. The sample includes around 1.6 million clones, approximately 98% of them seen just once. The sequencing input was naive CD4+ T cells sorted from blood. Subset: CD45RA+ positively selected. The receptor was derived from a young man in good health.

CDR3 sequence: CASSPGLALDTQYF. CDR3 coding DNA: TGCGCCAGCAGCCCCGGACTAGCTCTGGATACGCAGTATTTT. V usage is TRBV4-3 and J usage is TRBJ2-3; 8 bases align to TRBD2. The CDR3 runs 14 residues. V shed 4 bases and J 6 bases; nucleotides not matched to a gene: 6. The germline CDR1 and CDR2 sequences are LGHNA and YSLEER.